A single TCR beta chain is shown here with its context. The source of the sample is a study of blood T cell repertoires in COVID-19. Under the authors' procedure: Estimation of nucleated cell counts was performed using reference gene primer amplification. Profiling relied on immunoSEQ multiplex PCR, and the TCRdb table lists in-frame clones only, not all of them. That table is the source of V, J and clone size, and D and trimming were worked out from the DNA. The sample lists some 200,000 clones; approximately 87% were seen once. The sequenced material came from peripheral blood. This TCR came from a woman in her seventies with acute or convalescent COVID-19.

This CDR3 is CASSPLRAGETEAFF. The CDR3 nucleotides read TGTGCCAGCAGCCCCTTAAGAGCCGGAGAGACTGAAGCTTTCTTT. The chain joins TRBV7-2 to TRBJ1-1; D uncertain. The CDR3 length is 15 residues. Per the germline V gene, CDR1 is SGHTA and CDR2 is FQGNSA. V was clipped by 5 bases and J by 5 bases, with 18 bases between them.